These 32 T cell receptor beta chains came from one sample sequenced in a study of a mutant IDH1 vaccine in newly diagnosed glioma. Time point: week 23, last vaccination. Doses of 300 ug of mutant IDH1 20-mer peptide were given with topical imiquimod. No antigen is known for these receptors. TCRdb keeps only in-frame clones here, not all; method: immunoSEQ multiplex PCR. The table records fewer than 45,000 clones, 60% to 85% of them present only once. The specimen was PBMCs, collected from a glioma patient whose treatment included an IDH1 peptide vaccine. The receptors derive from a woman in her thirties or forties with glioma. Some clones in this sample may be carry-over from other donors' samples.

J is TRBJ2-7 and V is TRBV7-2, with 11 bases that match TRBD2. Germline trimming cut 1 base from V and 2 bases from J; bases unmatched to any gene: 10. The CDR3 runs to 18 residues. CDR1 SGHTA and CDR2 FQGNSA come from the germline V gene. CDR3 bases: TGTGCCAGCAGCTTAGGGGTTAGCGGGAGGGCCACTACCTACGAGCAGTACTTC. It encodes CASSLGVSGRATTYEQYF.

To note about this clone: The junction differs from germline at one of its ends, possibly a read error. The V call is TRBV19, the J call TRBJ1-1; 8 positions match TRBD1. The CDR3 extends over 13 amino acids. Germline lookup yields CDR1 LNHDA and CDR2 SQIVND (reference sequence). Here the CDR3 reads CAGSMDRDTEAFF. The CDR3 DNA reads as TGTGCCGGTAGTATGGACAGGGACACTGAAGCTTTCTTT.

The rearrangement joins TRBV30 to TRBJ2-5, with no clear D. Judging by the DNA end, TRBJ2-7 fits better; the J call may be wrong. CDR3 size: 12 residues. Germline V CDR1 and CDR2: GTSNPN, SVGIG (reference sequence). CDR3: CAWSPRSYEQYF. In DNA form, the CDR3 reads TGTGCCTGGAGTCCACGGTCCTACGAGCAGTACTTC.

The chain joins TRBV27 to TRBJ1-2; weak D call: TRBD1 (6 bases). Germline V gene data show CDR1 as MNHEY and CDR2 as SMNVEV (reference sequence). Trimming pared 4 bases from V and 6 bases from J, leaving 21 bases between. CDR3 size: 16 residues. The CDR3 DNA follows: TGTGCCAGCAGTTCACAATGGGGGGGGCACTCAGATGGCTACACCTTC. It yields the protein CASSSQWGGHSDGYTF.

The gene calls are TRBV4-3 and TRBJ2-2, with 7 bases lining up with TRBD2. Germline V gene lookup returns CDR1 LGHNA and CDR2 YSLEER. J lost 10 bases, V lost 1 base, and 15 bases had no gene match. The CDR3 consists of 17 residues. The CDR3 coding sequence is TGCGCCAGCAGCCAAGGCCCGGGACTACGATTGCGTGAGGAGCTGTTTTTT. As protein: CASSQGPGLRLREELFF.

The rearrangement uses TRBV5-1 and TRBJ2-3; either TRBD1 or TRBD2 may fit D (6 bases each). Germline assignment: CDR1 SGHRS and CDR2 YFSETQ. Trimming stripped 4 bases from V and 0 bases from J, with 12 bases between. CDR3 size: 15 residues. CDR3 nucleotides: TGCGCCAGCAGCCCCTGGGGGGCAAGCACAGATACGCAGTATTTT. It is translated as CASSPWGASTDTQYF.

The chain couples TRBV6-6 to TRBJ1-5; D call uncertain. Per the germline V gene, CDR1 is MNHNY and CDR2 is SVGAGI (reference sequence). The CDR3 is 15 amino acids. V dropped 6 bases and J dropped 0 bases, with 12 bases sitting between them. CDR3 sequence (DNA): TGTGCCAGCAGGTACATCCTGGATAGCAATCAGCCCCAGCATTTT. Its translation: CASRYILDSNQPQHF.

V gene TRBV28 combines with J gene TRBJ1-1; no clear D gene. The CDR3 length is 15 residues. V was shortened by 2 bases and J by 0 bases, with 10 bases between the two germline ends. Germline-derived CDR1 and CDR2 are MDHEN and SYDVKM. This CDR3 is CASSLLGDLNTEAFF. CDR3 coding DNA: TGTGCCAGCAGTTTACTAGGAGATTTGAACACTGAAGCTTTCTTT.

Here the CDR3 reads CASAKEFYTEAFF. The CDR3 DNA sequence: TGTGCCAGCGCAAAGGAGTTTTACACTGAAGCTTTCTTT. V is TRBV6-5 and J is TRBJ1-1; D unclear. The V gene lost 8 bases and the J gene lost 3 bases, with 13 bases spanning the gap. Germline CDR1 reads MNHEY; CDR2 reads SVGAGI. The CDR3 is made up of 13 amino acids.

The chain combines TRBV2 with TRBJ1-2, with a possible D match to TRBD1 (5 bases). The CDR3 length is 14 residues. Germline-derived CDR1 and CDR2 are SNHLY and FYNNEI. Between the trimmed V and J ends, which lost 5 bases and 1 base, there was a span of 11 bases. The CDR3 region has the DNA TGTGCCAGCAGTACCCAGACAGTTAACTATGGCTACACCTTC. Encoded protein: CASSTQTVNYGYTF. The full variable domain, rest sourced from reference TRBV2 and TRBJ1-2, is EPEVTQTPSHQVTQMGQEVILRCVPISNHLYFYWYRQILGQKVEFLVSFYNNEISEKSEIFDDQFSVERPDGSNFTLKIRSTKLEDSAMYFCASSTQTVNYGYTFGSGTRLTVV.

This clone qualifies as medium-sized. Other DNA sequences of this sample code for an identical CDR3. J is TRBJ1-1 and V is TRBV7-9; TRBD1 aligns across 7 bases. The CDR3 runs 14 residues. The germline V gene has CDR1 SEHNR and CDR2 FQNEAQ (reference sequence). Trimming took 3 bases from V and 0 from J; bases not matched to a gene: 1. The CDR3 protein is CASSLGTVNTEAFF. The CDR3 DNA sequence: TGTGCCAGCAGCTTGGGGACAGTGAACACTGAAGCTTTCTTT. The whole variable domain, remainder taken from reference TRBV7-9 and TRBJ1-1, is DTGVSQNPRHKITKRGQNVTFRCDPISEHNRLYWYRQTLGQGPEFLTYFQNEAQLEKSRLLSDRFSAERPKGSFSTLEIQRTEQGDSAMYLCASSLGTVNTEAFFGQGTRLTVV.

The chain has TRBV6-6 and TRBJ1-3; a possible D gene is TRBD1 (5 bases). Trimming took off 6 bases at V and 4 bases at J, with 16 bases between the two ends. Germline-derived CDR1 and CDR2 are MNHNY and SVGAGI (reference sequence). The CDR3 contains 15 residues. The CDR3 DNA reads as TGTGCCAGCAGGAGGACCGAGGGGTTCGGAAACACCATATATTTT. The encoded protein is CASRRTEGFGNTIYF.

This clone was picked up a small number of times. The chain couples TRBV19 to TRBJ2-1, with 8 nucleotides matching TRBD1. Germline CDR1 LNHDA, CDR2 SQIVND (reference sequence). The CDR3 has 16 amino acids. The ends lost 6 bases at V and 2 bases at J; junction bases unmatched: 9. Here the CDR3 DNA reads TGTGCCAGTAGCCGAGGACAGGGAGTTACCTACAATGAGCAGTTCTTC. This encodes CASSRGQGVTYNEQFF.

This clone was observed a few times. This chain joins TRBV6-6 and TRBJ1-1; TRBD1 matches at 7 bases. Per the germline V gene, CDR1 is MNHNY and CDR2 is SVGAGI (reference sequence). V was clipped by 6 bases and J by 10 bases; unmatched bases: 11. The CDR3 has 13 residues. The CDR3 sequence is CASSRGTGVRAFF. The CDR3 bases are TGTGCCAGCAGCCGGGGAACAGGGGTCCGAGCTTTCTTT.

The chain couples TRBV6-4 to TRBJ2-7; 9 nucleotides align to TRBD1. This CDR3 region has 16 residues. V lost 2 bases and J lost 5; bases outside the gene matches: 10. Germline loops: CDR1 MRHNA, CDR2 SNTAGT. CDR3 amino acids: CASSDTAGTGRNEQYF. In nucleotides, the CDR3 is TGTGCCAGCAGTGACACGGCCGGGACAGGGAGGAACGAGCAGTACTTC.

The chain combines TRBV7-2 with TRBJ2-4, with TRBD1 as a possible D gene (6 bases). Germline assignment: CDR1 SGHTA and CDR2 FQGNSA. CDR3 length: 18 amino acids. V shed 1 base and J shed 3 bases, with 19 bases lying between them. CDR3 residues: CASSLVGIGGRGKNIQYF. As DNA, the CDR3 is TGTGCCAGCAGCTTAGTTGGTATTGGGGGCCGGGGCAAAAACATTCAGTACTTC.

V usage is TRBV6-6 and J usage is TRBJ1-2; 8 nucleotides agree with TRBD1. The CDR3 covers 14 residues. Germline V lookup: CDR1 MNHNY, CDR2 SVGAGI (reference sequence). J was trimmed by 2 bases and V by 6 bases; bases with no gene match: 5. CDR3 amino acids: CASRRGQENYGYTF. The CDR3 DNA reads TGTGCCAGCAGAAGGGGACAGGAGAACTATGGCTACACCTTC.

V and J are TRBV11-2 and TRBJ1-6; D gene ambiguous. This CDR3 comprises 15 residues. Germline V gene data show CDR1 as SGHAT and CDR2 as FQNNGV. V dropped 3 bases and J dropped 0 bases, with 6 bases sitting between them. CDR3 sequence: CASSLSGSYNSPLHF. The CDR3 nucleotides are TGTGCCAGCAGCTTGTCGGGCTCCTATAATTCACCCCTCCACTTT.

The chain joins TRBV4-2 to TRBJ2-1, with D unclear. The germline CDR1 and CDR2 sequences are LGHNA and YNFKEQ. This CDR3 is built from 12 residues. Trimming shortened V by 6 bases and J by 10 bases, and 13 bases separated the two germline ends. CDR3 amino acids: CASSQNSWEQFF. For the CDR3, the DNA is TGTGCCAGCAGTCAGAACAGTTGGGAGCAGTTCTTC.

The chain recombines TRBV7-3 with TRBJ2-2; no clear D gene. Germline V gene sequence: CDR1 SGHTA, CDR2 FQGTGA. The CDR3 has 12 residues. Trimming took 3 bases from V and 7 from J, leaving 6 bases between them. CDR3 DNA: TGTGCCAGCAGCTTGATAGTCGGGGAGCTGTTTTTT. It is translated as CASSLIVGELFF.

This CDR3 reads CSATPSGYTF. The CDR3 bases are TGCAGTGCTACCCCCTCCGGCTACACCTTC. This chain connects TRBV20-1 to TRBJ1-2, with D hard to call. V shed 4 bases and J shed 8 bases, with 8 bases lying between them. Germline values: CDR1 DFQATT, CDR2 SNEGSKA (reference sequence). CDR3 length equals 10 residues.

CDR3 region: CSASSGPEAFF. In DNA, the CDR3 is TGCAGCGCCTCCTCCGGACCTGAAGCTTTCTTT. The chain recombines TRBV29-1 with TRBJ1-1; D gene unclear. The CDR3 covers 11 residues. V lost 7 bases to trimming and J lost 6 bases, with 12 bases between them. Germline loops: CDR1 SQVTM, CDR2 ANQGSEA.

This sequence joins TRBV7-2 and TRBJ2-1; TRBD2 agrees at 12 bases. Germline V gene sequence: CDR1 SGHTA, CDR2 FQGNSA. Trimming took 5 bases from V and 6 from J; bases not matched to a gene: 5. The CDR3 sequence is 15 residues long. The CDR3 spells CASSLWTSGANEQFF. Here the CDR3 DNA reads TGTGCCAGCAGCCTATGGACTAGCGGGGCCAATGAGCAGTTCTTC.

The chain is built from TRBV10-3 and TRBJ1-5, with 8 bases lining up with TRBD1. Unmatched junction bases numbered 3, after V lost 6 bases and J lost 5 bases. CDR1 and CDR2 from the germline V gene are ENHRY and SYGVKD. The CDR3 covers 13 residues. The CDR3 spells CAIRGQVDQPQHF. Here the CDR3 DNA reads TGTGCCATCAGGGGACAGGTGGATCAGCCCCAGCATTTT.

This chain uses TRBV9 with TRBJ2-7; 8 bases are a match to TRBD1. V lost 2 bases, J lost 4 bases, and 5 bases stayed unmatched. CDR3 length equals 14 residues. Germline loops: CDR1 SGDLS, CDR2 YYNGEE. The CDR3 protein is CASSVGQATYEQYF. For the CDR3, the DNA is TGTGCCAGCAGCGTGGGACAGGCTACATACGAGCAGTACTTC.

CDR3 in DNA: TGTGCCAGCAGCCAAGAGTTGTCTGACCTGAACACTGAAGCTTTCTTT. Protein: CASSQELSDLNTEAFF. The chain has TRBV4-2 and TRBJ1-1; D not certain. CDR1 and CDR2 (germline): LGHNA, YNFKEQ. Trimming left V 0 bases short and J 0 bases short, with 11 bases between. The CDR3 has 16 residues.

This sequence joins TRBV28 and TRBJ2-7; D is possibly TRBD1 or TRBD2 (5 bases each). The CDR3 is made up of 15 amino acids. V lost 6 bases, J lost 2 bases, and 17 bases lay in between. The germline V gene has CDR1 MDHEN and CDR2 SYDVKM. Here the CDR3 DNA reads TGTGCCAGCAGCCCACGGCCTCGGGGCCCCTACGAGCAGTACTTC. This codes for CASSPRPRGPYEQYF. Combining the CDR3 with reference TRBV28 and TRBJ2-7 gives the whole variable domain DVKVTQSSRYLVKRTGEKVFLECVQDMDHENMFWYRQDPGLGLRLIYFSYDVKMKEKGDIPEGYSVSREKKERFSLILESASTNQTSMYLCASSPRPRGPYEQYFGPGTRLTVT.

The CDR3 loop is CASSETGLNQPQHF. Written as DNA, the CDR3 is TGTGCCAGCAGTGAAACAGGGCTCAATCAGCCCCAGCATTTT. This chain connects TRBV25-1 to TRBJ1-5; perhaps TRBD1 as D (6 bases). The germline CDR1 and CDR2 sequences are MGHDK and SYGVNS. V lost 2 bases and J lost 3, with 8 bases in between. The CDR3 has 14 amino acids.

In this sample, this clone turned up a few times. This chain connects TRBV15 to TRBJ1-1, with no clear D. CDR1 is LNHNV and CDR2 is YYDKDF in the germline V gene (reference sequence). CDR3 length: 15 amino acids. V gave up 0 bases and J gave up 8 bases, with 16 bases separating them. CDR3 sequence reads: CATSRDMRAGGEAFF. DNA of the CDR3: TGTGCCACCAGCAGAGATATGCGCGCGGGAGGAGAAGCTTTCTTT.

The chain is built from TRBV19 and TRBJ2-3; D remains unclear. V lost 5 bases and J 3 bases, leaving 18 bases between the germline ends. In germline, CDR1 is LNHDA, CDR2 SQIVND (reference sequence). The CDR3 sequence is 16 residues long. The CDR3 sequence is CASSPPRAERTDTQYF. For the CDR3, the DNA is TGTGCCAGTAGTCCCCCCAGAGCCGAGAGGACAGATACGCAGTATTTT. Full variable domain (missing parts from reference TRBV19 and TRBJ2-3): DGGITQSPKYLFRKEGQNVTLSCEQNLNHDAMYWYRQDPGQGLRLIYYSQIVNDFQKGDIAEGYSVSREKKESFPLTVTSAQKNPTAFYLCASSPPRAERTDTQYFGPGTRLTVL.

The chain links TRBV9 to TRBJ2-2; no firm D call. The CDR3 covers 12 residues. Trimming left V 6 bases short and J 4 bases short, with 7 bases between. Germline CDR1 reads SGDLS; CDR2 reads YYNGEE. CDR3 region: CASKGFTGELFF. DNA for the CDR3: TGTGCCAGCAAGGGATTCACCGGGGAGCTGTTTTTT.

V and J are TRBV5-1 and TRBJ2-5, with D possibly being TRBD2 (5 bases). There are 13 residues in the CDR3. Germline CDR1 and CDR2: SGHRS and YFSETQ. Trimming shortened V by 4 bases and J by 7 bases, and 14 bases separated the two germline ends. CDR3 loop: CASSVDGSGTQYF. The CDR3 region has the DNA TGCGCCAGCAGCGTTGATGGGAGTGGGACCCAGTACTTC.